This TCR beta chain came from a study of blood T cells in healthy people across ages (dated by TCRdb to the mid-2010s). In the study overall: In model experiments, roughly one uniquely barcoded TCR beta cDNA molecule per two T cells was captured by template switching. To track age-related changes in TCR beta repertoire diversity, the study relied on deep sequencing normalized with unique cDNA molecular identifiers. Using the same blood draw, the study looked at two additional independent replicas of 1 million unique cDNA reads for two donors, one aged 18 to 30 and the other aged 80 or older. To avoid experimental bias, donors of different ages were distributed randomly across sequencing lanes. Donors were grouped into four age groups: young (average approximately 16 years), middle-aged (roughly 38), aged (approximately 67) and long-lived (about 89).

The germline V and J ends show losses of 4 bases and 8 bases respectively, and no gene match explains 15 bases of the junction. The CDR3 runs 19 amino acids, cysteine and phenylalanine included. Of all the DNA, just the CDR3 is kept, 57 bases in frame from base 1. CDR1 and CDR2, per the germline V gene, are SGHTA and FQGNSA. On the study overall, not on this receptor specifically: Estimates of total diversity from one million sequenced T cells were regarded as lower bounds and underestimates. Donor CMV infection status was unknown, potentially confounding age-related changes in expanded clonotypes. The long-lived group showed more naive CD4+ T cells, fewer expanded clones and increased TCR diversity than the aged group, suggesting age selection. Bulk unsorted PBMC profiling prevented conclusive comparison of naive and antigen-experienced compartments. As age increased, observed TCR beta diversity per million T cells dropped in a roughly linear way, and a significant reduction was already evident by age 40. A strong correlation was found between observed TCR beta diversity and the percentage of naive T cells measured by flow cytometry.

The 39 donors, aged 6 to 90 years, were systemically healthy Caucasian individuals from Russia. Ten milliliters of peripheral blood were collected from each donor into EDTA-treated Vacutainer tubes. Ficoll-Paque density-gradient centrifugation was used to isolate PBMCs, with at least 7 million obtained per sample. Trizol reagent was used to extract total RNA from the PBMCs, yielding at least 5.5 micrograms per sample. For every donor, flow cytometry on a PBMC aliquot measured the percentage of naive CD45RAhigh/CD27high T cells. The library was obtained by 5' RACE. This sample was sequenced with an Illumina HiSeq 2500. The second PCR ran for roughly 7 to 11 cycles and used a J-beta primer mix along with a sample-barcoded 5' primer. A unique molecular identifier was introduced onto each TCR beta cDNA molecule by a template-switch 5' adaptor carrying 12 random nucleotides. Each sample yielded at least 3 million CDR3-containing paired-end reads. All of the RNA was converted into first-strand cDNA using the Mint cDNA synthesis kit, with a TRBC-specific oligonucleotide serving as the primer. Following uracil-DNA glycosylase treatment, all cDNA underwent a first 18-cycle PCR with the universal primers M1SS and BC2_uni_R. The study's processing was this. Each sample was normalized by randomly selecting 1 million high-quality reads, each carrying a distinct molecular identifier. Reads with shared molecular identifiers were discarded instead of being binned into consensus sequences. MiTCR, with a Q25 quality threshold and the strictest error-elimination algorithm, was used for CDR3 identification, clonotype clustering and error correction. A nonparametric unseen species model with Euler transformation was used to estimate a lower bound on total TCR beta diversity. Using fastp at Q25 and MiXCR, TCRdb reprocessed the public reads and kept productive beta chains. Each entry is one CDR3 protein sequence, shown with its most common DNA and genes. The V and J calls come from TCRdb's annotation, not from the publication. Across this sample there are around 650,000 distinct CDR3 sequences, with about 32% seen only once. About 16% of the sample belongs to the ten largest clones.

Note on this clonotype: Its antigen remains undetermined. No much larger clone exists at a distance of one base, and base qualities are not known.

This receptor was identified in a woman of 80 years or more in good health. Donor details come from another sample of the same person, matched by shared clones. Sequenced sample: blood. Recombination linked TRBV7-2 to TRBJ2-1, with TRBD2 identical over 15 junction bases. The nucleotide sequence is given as TGTGCCAGCAGCTCCCAACGGACTAGCGGGGGGGCATGGGTCTATGAGCAGTTCTTC. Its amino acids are CASSSQRTSGGAWVYEQFF.